Following are 19 T cell receptor beta chains from one sample sequenced in a study of T cell responses to AZD1222 COVID-19 vaccine. TCRdb's copy holds only in-frame clones and misses some; the assay was immunoSEQ multiplex PCR. The sample holds roughly 100,000 clones; roughly 84% are singletons and the top ten take around 15%. The sample in question was peripheral blood, obtained on day 0 of AZD1222 vaccination. These receptors were obtained from an adult in good health.

V gene TRBV5-4 combines with J gene TRBJ1-2; D unclear. This CDR3 is built from 14 residues. CDR1 is SGHNT, CDR2 YYREEE, per germline (reference sequence). The germline V and J ends were trimmed by 5 bases and 1 base, with 12 bases remaining between them. The CDR3 DNA reads as TGTGCCAGCAGTCCCCAGCGGGGTAACTATGGCTACACCTTC. It is translated as CASSPQRGNYGYTF.

The genes are TRBV5-6 and TRBJ2-1; D possibly corresponds to TRBD1 (6 bases). CDR1 is SGHDT and CDR2 is YYEEEE in the germline V gene. This CDR3 has 12 residues. The V end lost 7 bases, the J end lost 9 bases, and 14 bases lay between the germline ends. The CDR3 sequence is CASVAGRGEQFF. CDR3 nucleotides: TGTGCCAGCGTTGCGGGCAGGGGTGAGCAGTTCTTC. Looking up the rest from reference TRBV5-6 and TRBJ2-1 gives the full variable domain: DAGVTQSPTHLIKTRGQQVTLRCSPKSGHDTVSWYQQALGQGPQFIFQYYEEEERQRGNFPDRFSGHQFPNYSSELNVNALLLGDSALYLCASVAGRGEQFFGPGTRLTVL.

The V call is TRBV6-2 or TRBV6-3, the J call TRBJ1-1, with a weak D call TRBD1 (5 bases). Trimming pared 4 bases from V and 7 bases from J, leaving 13 bases between. Germline V lookup: CDR1 MNHEY, CDR2 SVGEGT. CDR3 length: 13 residues. CDR3 DNA sequence: TGTGCCAGCAGTTCCTGGGGGGGAGTTGAAGCTTTCTTT. It yields the protein CASSSWGGVEAFF.

The rearrangement joins TRBV27 to TRBJ2-3; TRBD2 matches at 9 bases. CDR1 is MNHEY, CDR2 SMNVEV, per germline (reference sequence). This CDR3 has 15 amino acids. V lost 6 bases, J lost 2 bases, and 6 bases stayed unmatched. The CDR3 region is CASSRAGGYTDTQYF. CDR3 nucleotide sequence: TGTGCCAGCAGCCGAGCGGGGGGTTACACAGATACGCAGTATTTT.

This chain connects TRBV5-1 to TRBJ1-4; perhaps TRBD1 as D (5 bases). CDR3 length: 13 residues. CDR1 SGHRS and CDR2 YFSETQ come from the germline V gene. Trimming shortened V by 5 bases and J by 4 bases, and 9 bases separated the two germline ends. The CDR3 is CASRRGNNEKLFF. In DNA, the CDR3 is TGCGCCAGCAGACGGGGCAATAATGAAAAACTGTTTTTT.

The chain employs TRBV7-2 and TRBJ1-1; D uncertain. The CDR3 extends over 15 amino acids. Trimming cost V 2 bases and J 3 bases, with 13 bases left between them. Germline CDR1 is SGHTA and CDR2 is FQGNSA. As DNA, the CDR3 is TGTGCCAGCAGCTTACTTGGCCCCACCTACACTGAAGCTTTCTTT. Translated: CASSLLGPTYTEAFF.

V gene TRBV6-5 combines with J gene TRBJ1-2; no reliable D call. The CDR3 is 12 residues long. The germline gives CDR1 MNHEY, CDR2 SVGAGI. Trimming stripped 8 bases from V and 3 bases from J, with 10 bases between. The DNA of the CDR3 is TGTGCCAGCGGCGAGGTGGACTATGGCTACACCTTC. Amino acid sequence: CASGEVDYGYTF.

J is TRBJ1-4 and V is TRBV4-2, with a weak D call TRBD1 (6 bases). Trimming took off 4 bases at V and 7 bases at J, with 10 bases between the two ends. The CDR3 has 13 amino acids. Germline V gene lookup returns CDR1 LGHNA and CDR2 YNFKEQ. As DNA, the CDR3 is TGTGCCAGCAGCCCACGGACAGTTGAAAAACTGTTTTTT. This gives the protein CASSPRTVEKLFF.

The V call is TRBV15, the J call TRBJ1-3, with D unclear. CDR1 is LNHNV, CDR2 YYDKDF, per germline (reference sequence). The V end lost 0 bases, the J end lost 0 bases, and 9 bases lay between the germline ends. This CDR3 is 16 amino acids long. CDR3 sequence (DNA): TGTGCCACCAGCAGAGATTATAGTAGCTCTGGAAACACCATATATTTT. This gives the protein CATSRDYSSSGNTIYF.

Only a few counts were recorded for this clone. The rearrangement uses TRBV6-5 and TRBJ1-4; D gene unclear. CDR1 MNHEY and CDR2 SVGAGI come from the germline V gene. Trimming took 4 bases from V and 4 from J, leaving 7 bases between them. The CDR3 is made up of 13 amino acids. The CDR3 DNA reads TGTGCCAGCAGTTTGGAGGGTAATGAAAAACTGTTTTTT. This encodes CASSLEGNEKLFF.

The rearrangement joins TRBV5-1 to TRBJ1-4, with a possible D match to TRBD1 (5 bases). The V end lost 0 bases, the J end lost 7 bases, and 16 bases lay between the germline ends. The CDR3 has 16 residues. The V gene's germline CDR1 is SGHRS and CDR2 YFSETQ. As DNA, the CDR3 is TGCGCCAGCAGCTTGGACGGACGAGGGGCGAGTGAAAAACTGTTTTTT. Translated, it gives CASSLDGRGASEKLFF.

This chain links TRBV2 with TRBJ2-3; possibly TRBD1 or TRBD2 for D (6 bases each). CDR1 is SNHLY, CDR2 FYNNEI, per germline. CDR3 size: 15 residues. V dropped 4 bases and J dropped 7 bases, with 18 bases sitting between them. The CDR3 sequence: CASSGPGARLNTQYF. In nucleotides, the CDR3 is TGTGCCAGCAGTGGGCCGGGGGCGAGGTTAAATACGCAGTATTTT.

The gene calls are TRBV6-2 or TRBV6-3 and TRBJ1-2; D call uncertain. The V end lost 1 base, the J end lost 1 base, and 7 bases lay between the germline ends. The CDR3 extends over 14 amino acids. Germline loops: CDR1 MNHEY, CDR2 SVGEGT. The CDR3 region has the DNA TGTGCCAGCAGTTACTGGACCGTTAACTATGGCTACACCTTC. Translation: CASSYWTVNYGYTF.

The rearrangement links TRBV7-9 to TRBJ2-6; D gene uncertain. The V gene's germline CDR1 is SEHNR and CDR2 FQNEAQ (reference sequence). The CDR3 covers 16 residues. V shed 6 bases and J shed 0 bases, with 12 bases lying between them. Here the CDR3 DNA reads TGTGCCAGCAGGGGATTCAGTGTCTCTGGGGCCAACGTCCTGACTTTC. Its translation is CASRGFSVSGANVLTF.

The chain combines TRBV28 with TRBJ2-2, with D tentatively TRBD1 (6 bases). V shed 5 bases and J shed 3 bases, with 10 bases lying between them. The CDR3 has 14 amino acids. Germline loops: CDR1 MDHEN, CDR2 SYDVKM. The CDR3 loop is CASSRTGYTGELFF. DNA of the CDR3: TGTGCCAGCAGTCGCACAGGGTACACCGGGGAGCTGTTTTTT.

V and J are TRBV13 and TRBJ2-3; perhaps TRBD1 as D (6 bases). Germline-derived CDR1 and CDR2 are PRHDT and FYEKMQ (reference sequence). The V end lost 3 bases, the J end lost 1 base, and 11 bases lay between the germline ends. The CDR3 has 15 residues. In nucleotides, the CDR3 is TGTGCCAGCAGCTTCGGACAGATTCGCACAGATACGCAGTATTTT. It specifies CASSFGQIRTDTQYF.

V gene TRBV28 combines with J gene TRBJ1-2; the D gene is possibly TRBD1 (6 bases). Germline CDR1 and CDR2: MDHEN and SYDVKM. Trimming shortened V by 5 bases and J by 4 bases, and 11 bases separated the two germline ends. The CDR3 length is 13 residues. CDR3 DNA: TGTGCCAGCAGTCCAGGGGTTGGCTATGGCTACACCTTC. Its protein is CASSPGVGYGYTF.

The genes are TRBV19 and TRBJ1-5; 7 positions match TRBD1. V shed 4 bases, J shed 3 bases, and the junction held 15 bases outside the gene matches. CDR3 size: 18 residues. Germline V lookup: CDR1 LNHDA, CDR2 SQIVND (reference sequence). The CDR3 sequence: CASSSRERGPRPNQPQHF. The CDR3 nucleotides read TGTGCCAGTAGTAGCCGGGAAAGGGGGCCCCGACCCAATCAGCCCCAGCATTTT.

This chain joins TRBV28 and TRBJ1-1; possible D gene TRBD1, 5 bases. Germline-derived CDR1 and CDR2 are MDHEN and SYDVKM. CDR3 length: 17 amino acids. Trimming took off 5 bases at V and 4 bases at J, with 23 bases between the two ends. Written as DNA, the CDR3 is TGTGCCAGCAGTACCACTGATAAAGGGCCGGGGGGCACTGAAGCTTTCTTT. This sequence encodes CASSTTDKGPGGTEAFF.